Shown below are 8 T cell receptor beta chains from a single sample sequenced in a study of blood T cell repertoires in COVID-19. The assay was immunoSEQ multiplex PCR, and TCRdb's table has in-frame clones only and misses some. The repertoire has some 43,000 clones, around 82% of them found once; the top ten carry 30% to 45%. Source material: peripheral blood. These receptors were taken from a middle-aged man with active or convalescent COVID-19.

This chain uses TRBV5-1 with TRBJ1-5, with D unclear. Germline CDR1 reads SGHRS; CDR2 reads YFSETQ. This CDR3 region has 14 residues. Trimming shortened V by 3 bases and J by 7 bases, and 14 bases separated the two germline ends. CDR3 amino acids: CASSSDGVDQPQHF. The CDR3 DNA follows: TGCGCCAGCAGCTCGGACGGGGTTGACCAGCCCCAGCATTTT.

The chain combines TRBV6-2 or TRBV6-3 with TRBJ1-5; 7 bases line up with TRBD1. J gave up 10 bases and V 5 bases, and 11 bases lay outside the gene matches. Germline loops: CDR1 MNHEY, CDR2 SVGEGT. The CDR3 loop spans 14 amino acids. The DNA for the CDR3 is TGTGCCAGCAGTAAAGGGACAGCGCATGATCCCCAGCATTTT. This encodes CASSKGTAHDPQHF.

This chain connects TRBV5-4 to TRBJ2-3, with 11 bases aligning to TRBD2. This CDR3 region has 16 residues. Germline loops: CDR1 SGHNT, CDR2 YYREEE (reference sequence). Losses at the gene ends were 3 bases for V and 4 bases for J; bases not matched to a gene: 7. Here the CDR3 reads CASSSPIAGGPDTQYF. The CDR3, as DNA: TGTGCCAGCAGCTCCCCCATAGCGGGAGGGCCAGATACGCAGTATTTT.

This clone was seen only once. The V and J genes are TRBV5-1 and TRBJ1-2; 9 bases map to TRBD1. Trimming removed 4 bases from V and 2 bases from J; junction bases left unmatched: 3. There are 14 residues in the CDR3. CDR1 is SGHRS, CDR2 YFSETQ, per germline. CDR3 region: CASSGTGGNYGYTF. The CDR3 DNA is TGCGCCAGCAGCGGAACAGGGGGCAACTATGGCTACACCTTC.

The chain uses TRBV4-1 and TRBJ2-3; 12 bases are shared with TRBD1. V was clipped by 0 bases and J by 4 bases; unmatched bases: 2. Germline V gene lookup returns CDR1 MGHRA and CDR2 YSYEKL. The CDR3 is 16 residues long. The CDR3 spells CASSQEGTGGADTQYF. CDR3 bases: TGCGCCAGCAGCCAAGAAGGGACAGGGGGCGCAGATACGCAGTATTTT.

V usage is TRBV5-1 and J usage is TRBJ1-4, with 7 bases identical to TRBD1. Germline V lookup: CDR1 SGHRS, CDR2 YFSETQ. The V gene end was trimmed by 0 bases and the J gene end by 8 bases; junction bases not matched to a gene: 4. There are 14 residues in the CDR3. This chain's CDR3 is CASSLGRDSEKLFF. The CDR3 bases are TGCGCCAGCAGCTTGGGAAGGGACAGCGAAAAACTGTTTTTT.

The sample holds a few counts of this clone. The chain combines TRBV6-5 with TRBJ1-1; TRBD1 agrees at 7 bases. The V gene's germline CDR1 is MNHEY and CDR2 SVGAGI. The CDR3 is 14 residues long. V dropped 6 bases and J dropped 1; count of bases not matched to a gene: 5. The CDR3 spells CASSQGQENTEAFF. The CDR3 nucleotides are TGTGCCAGCAGCCAAGGACAGGAGAACACTGAAGCTTTCTTT.

V usage is TRBV4-3 and J usage is TRBJ1-2, with 7 bases that match TRBD1. CDR1 is LGHNA and CDR2 is YSLEER in the germline V gene. Trimming cost V 1 base and J 4 bases; bases outside gene matches: 6. The CDR3 covers 15 residues. CDR3 bases: TGCGCCAGCAGCCAAGGGGGACAGACGACCTATGGCTACACCTTC. Translated, it gives CASSQGGQTTYGYTF.